This is a list of T cell receptor beta chains from one sample in a study of CD8 T cells in ankylosing spondylitis. MiXCR, run by TCRdb on the 5' RACE reads, gives a single entry per CDR3 protein. The sample yields more than 400,000 distinct CDR3 sequences, roughly 5.2% seen once. Sequenced material: blood, either unsorted or a sorted T cell fraction (not recorded which). Receptors originate from a male donor with ankylosing spondylitis. Each CDR3 is given with its conserved first and last residue. Each record gives: V gene, J gene, CDR3 protein.

>TRBV15|TRBJ2-7
CATSRVPGLGGVEQYF
>TRBV7-2|TRBJ2-1
CASSASGVNEQFF
>TRBV11-2|TRBJ2-2
CASSLTMPGLTNTGELFF
>TRBV18|TRBJ2-7
CASSPPLSYEQYF
>TRBV7-9|TRBJ1-2
CASSLGTGFDGYTF
>TRBV12-3/TRBV12-4|TRBJ1-1
CASSRGVFGSEAFF
>TRBV4-1|TRBJ1-4
CASSPKGVGEKLFF
>TRBV12-3/TRBV12-4|TRBJ1-1
CASSFGRGRAEAFF
>TRBV20-1|TRBJ1-5
CSAPGQGDQPQHF
>TRBV6-2/TRBV6-3|TRBJ2-3
CASSFFSNTQYF
>TRBV27|TRBJ1-1
CASSLFPVGSNTEAFF
>TRBV7-9|TRBJ2-2
CASRWTESNTGELFF
>TRBV5-1|TRBJ1-2
CASSSPGQRGYTF
>TRBV20-1|TRBJ2-5
CSARVGTSGRRTQYF
>TRBV7-6|TRBJ2-7
CASSSLGVDEQYF
>TRBV5-1|TRBJ1-1
CASSLARDRAGTEAFF
>TRBV3-1|TRBJ2-1
CASSSTYRAGNEQFF
>TRBV11-2|TRBJ2-7
CASSASWTVLSYEQYF
>TRBV4-3|TRBJ1-6
CASSPSIQGSGSPLHF
>TRBV7-2|TRBJ2-3
CASSSSAPETEYF
>TRBV5-1|TRBJ2-7
CASGLGLASYEQYF
>TRBV20-1|TRBJ2-7
CSARPIASYEQYF
>TRBV4-2|TRBJ2-1
CASSQVGRDEQFF
>TRBV6-2/TRBV6-3|TRBJ2-1
CASTRIGVSYNEQFF
>TRBV18|TRBJ2-1
CASSPKLAGGYNEQFF
>TRBV7-2|TRBJ2-1
CASSSVRAQFF
>TRBV6-5|TRBJ2-5
CASSYSASGPQETQYF
>TRBV29-1|TRBJ1-2
CSVPDFSNYGYTF
>TRBV11-2|TRBJ2-5
CASSLRLGEETQYF
>TRBV7-8|TRBJ2-7
CASSLWNGGASGPYEQYF
>TRBV2|TRBJ1-2
CASSEVRRDGGYTF
>TRBV5-4|TRBJ1-1
CASSQNTEAFF
>TRBV4-2|TRBJ1-4
CASSPFREMGEKLFF
>TRBV10-3|TRBJ2-4
CAIATDPKNIQYF
>TRBV4-3|TRBJ2-3
CASSQDRTYTQYF
>TRBV19|TRBJ2-3
CASSMREGRDTQYF
>TRBV6-2/TRBV6-3|TRBJ2-2
CASSYSPTGELFF
>TRBV3-1|TRBJ1-5
CASSQDTLQPQHF
>TRBV7-6|TRBJ2-5
CASSLTSRKETQYF
>TRBV11-2|TRBJ2-3
CASSWAPGLAGGGYTSTQYF
>TRBV4-2|TRBJ2-1
CASSPGLIAGRNNEQFF